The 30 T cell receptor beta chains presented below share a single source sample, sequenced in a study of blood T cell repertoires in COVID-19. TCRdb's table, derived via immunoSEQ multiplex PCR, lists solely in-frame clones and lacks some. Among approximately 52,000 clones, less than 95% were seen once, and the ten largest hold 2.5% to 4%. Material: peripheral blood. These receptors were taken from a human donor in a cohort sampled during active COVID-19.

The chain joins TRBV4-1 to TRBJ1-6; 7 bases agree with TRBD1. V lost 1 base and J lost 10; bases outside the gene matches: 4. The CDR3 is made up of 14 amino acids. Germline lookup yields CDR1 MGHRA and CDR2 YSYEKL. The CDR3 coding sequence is TGCGCCAGCAGCCAAGGACAGGGAGAGTCACCCCTCCACTTT. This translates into CASSQGQGESPLHF.

CDR3 nucleotide sequence: TGTGCCATCAGTTCGGACAGGGACCAGTCTTCACCCCTCCACTTT. Translation: CAISSDRDQSSPLHF. The J gene is TRBJ1-6, the V gene TRBV10-3; 8 positions agree with TRBD1. V lost 5 bases, J lost 9 bases, and 9 bases stayed unmatched. The CDR3 runs 15 residues. In germline, CDR1 is ENHRY, CDR2 SYGVKD.

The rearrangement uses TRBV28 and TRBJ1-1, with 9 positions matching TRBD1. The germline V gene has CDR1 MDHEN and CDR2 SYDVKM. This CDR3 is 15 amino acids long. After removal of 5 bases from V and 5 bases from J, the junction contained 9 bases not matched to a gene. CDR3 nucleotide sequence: TGTGCCAGCAGTGACTACGGGACAGGGAGGACTGAAGCTTTCTTT. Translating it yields CASSDYGTGRTEAFF.

CDR3 nucleotide sequence: TGCAGCGTTGAAGTAACGGGGGCTGGGGCCAACGTCCTGACTTTC. Residues: CSVEVTGAGANVLTF. V gene TRBV29-1 combines with J gene TRBJ2-6; TRBD2 is a possible D gene (6 bases). The CDR3 consists of 15 residues. Trimming removed 1 base from V and 2 bases from J, with 9 bases in between. CDR1 and CDR2 from the germline V gene are SQVTM and ANQGSEA.

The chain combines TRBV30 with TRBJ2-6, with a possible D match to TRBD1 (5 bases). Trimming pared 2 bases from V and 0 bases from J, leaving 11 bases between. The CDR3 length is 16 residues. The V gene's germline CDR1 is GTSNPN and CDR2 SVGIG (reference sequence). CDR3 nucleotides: TGTGCCTGGAGTACGACAGTAACCTCTGGGGCCAACGTCCTGACTTTC. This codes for CAWSTTVTSGANVLTF.

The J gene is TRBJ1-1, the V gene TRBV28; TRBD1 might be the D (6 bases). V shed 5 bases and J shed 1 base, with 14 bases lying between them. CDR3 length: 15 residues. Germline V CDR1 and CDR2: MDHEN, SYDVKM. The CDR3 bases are TGTGCCAGCAGTGGCCCAGGGGAGAAGAACACTGAAGCTTTCTTT. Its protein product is CASSGPGEKNTEAFF. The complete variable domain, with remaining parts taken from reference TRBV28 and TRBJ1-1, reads DVKVTQSSRYLVKRTGEKVFLECVQDMDHENMFWYRQDPGLGLRLIYFSYDVKMKEKGDIPEGYSVSREKKERFSLILESASTNQTSMYLCASSGPGEKNTEAFFGQGTRLTVV.

The CDR3 here is CASSGDRVFYGYTF. CDR3 nucleotides: TGTGCCAGCAGTGGGGACAGGGTCTTCTATGGCTACACCTTC. The chain employs TRBV2 and TRBJ1-2, with 9 bases lining up with TRBD1. With 4 bases clipped from V and 4 bases from J, the junction kept 4 bases outside the gene matches. The length of the CDR3 is 14 residues. CDR1 and CDR2 from the germline V gene are SNHLY and FYNNEI.

This CDR3 reads CASGEATGEQYF. The CDR3, as DNA: TGTGCCAGCGGAGAGGCCACTGGGGAGCAGTACTTC. V is TRBV19 and J is TRBJ2-7; the D is unclear. The V gene's germline CDR1 is LNHDA and CDR2 SQIVND (reference sequence). V gave up 9 bases and J gave up 7 bases, with 16 bases separating them. CDR3 length equals 12 residues.

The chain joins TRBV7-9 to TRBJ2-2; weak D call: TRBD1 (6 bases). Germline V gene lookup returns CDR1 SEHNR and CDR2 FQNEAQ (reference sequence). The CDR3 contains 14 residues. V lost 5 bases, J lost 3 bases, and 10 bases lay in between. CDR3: CASSTGQHTGELFF. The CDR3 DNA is TGTGCCAGCAGCACCGGACAGCACACCGGGGAGCTGTTTTTT.

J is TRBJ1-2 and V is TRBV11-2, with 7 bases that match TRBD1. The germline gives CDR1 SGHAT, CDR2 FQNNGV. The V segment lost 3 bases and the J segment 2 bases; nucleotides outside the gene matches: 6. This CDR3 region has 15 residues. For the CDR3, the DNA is TGTGCCAGCAGCTTTGAGGACAGGTACAACTATGGCTACACCTTC. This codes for CASSFEDRYNYGYTF.

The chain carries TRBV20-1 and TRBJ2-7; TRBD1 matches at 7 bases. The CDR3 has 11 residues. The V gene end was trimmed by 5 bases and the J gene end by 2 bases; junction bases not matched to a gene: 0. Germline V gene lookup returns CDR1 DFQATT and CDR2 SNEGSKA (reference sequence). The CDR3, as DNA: TGCAGTGCTGGGACAGCCTACGAGCAGTACTTC. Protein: CSAGTAYEQYF.

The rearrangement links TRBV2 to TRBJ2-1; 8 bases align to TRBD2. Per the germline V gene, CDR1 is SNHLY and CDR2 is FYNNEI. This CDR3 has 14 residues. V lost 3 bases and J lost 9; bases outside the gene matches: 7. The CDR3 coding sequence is TGTGCCAGCAGTGACCAGCGGGAGTTCGGTGAGCAGTTCTTC. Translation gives CASSDQREFGEQFF.

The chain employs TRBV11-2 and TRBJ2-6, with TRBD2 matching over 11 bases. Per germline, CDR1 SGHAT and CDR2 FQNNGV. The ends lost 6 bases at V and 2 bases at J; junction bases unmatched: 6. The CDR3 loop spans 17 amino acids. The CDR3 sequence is CASRVAGGPAGANVLTF. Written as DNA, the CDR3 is TGTGCCAGCAGGGTAGCGGGAGGGCCTGCTGGGGCCAACGTCCTGACTTTC.

In DNA form, the CDR3 reads TGCAGTGCTAGTGTCAACTACGAGCAGTACTTC. Its protein product is CSASVNYEQYF. The chain couples TRBV20-1 to TRBJ2-7; D is undetermined. Germline CDR1 DFQATT, CDR2 SNEGSKA (reference sequence). The length of the CDR3 is 11 residues. Trimming took 3 bases from V and 3 from J, leaving 6 bases between them.

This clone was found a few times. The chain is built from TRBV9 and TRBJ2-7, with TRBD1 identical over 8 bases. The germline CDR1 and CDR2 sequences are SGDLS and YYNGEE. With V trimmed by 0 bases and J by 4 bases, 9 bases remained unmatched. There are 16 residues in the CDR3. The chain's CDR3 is CASSVAVAGGSYEQYF. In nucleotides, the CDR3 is TGTGCCAGCAGCGTAGCTGTTGCAGGGGGCTCGTACGAGCAGTACTTC.

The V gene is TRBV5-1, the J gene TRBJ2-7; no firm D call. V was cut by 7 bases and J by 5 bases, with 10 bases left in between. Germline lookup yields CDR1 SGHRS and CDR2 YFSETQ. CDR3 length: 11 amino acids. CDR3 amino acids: CASALGNEQYF. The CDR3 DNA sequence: TGCGCCAGCGCCCTAGGAAACGAGCAGTACTTC.

CDR3 sequence reads: CASSVGGRAPDTQYF. The DNA for the CDR3 is TGTGCCAGCAGCGTAGGCGGGAGGGCCCCAGATACGCAGTATTTT. This chain joins TRBV9 and TRBJ2-3; TRBD2 matches 9 bases. Germline V CDR1 and CDR2: SGDLS, YYNGEE. This CDR3 has 15 residues. The junction had 3 bases not matched to a gene; V was cut back by 0 bases and J by 4 bases. Filled out from reference TRBV9 and TRBJ2-3, the complete variable domain reads DSGVTQTPKHLITATGQRVTLRCSPRSGDLSVYWYQQSLDQGLQFLIQYYNGEERAKGNILERFSAQQFPDLHSELNLSSLELGDSALYFCASSVGGRAPDTQYFGPGTRLTVL.

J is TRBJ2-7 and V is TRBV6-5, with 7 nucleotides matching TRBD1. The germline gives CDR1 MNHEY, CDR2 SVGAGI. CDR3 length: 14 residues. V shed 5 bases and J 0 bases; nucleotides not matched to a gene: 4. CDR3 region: CASSRTGSSYEQYF. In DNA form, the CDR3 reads TGTGCCAGCAGTCGGACAGGAAGCTCCTACGAGCAGTACTTC.

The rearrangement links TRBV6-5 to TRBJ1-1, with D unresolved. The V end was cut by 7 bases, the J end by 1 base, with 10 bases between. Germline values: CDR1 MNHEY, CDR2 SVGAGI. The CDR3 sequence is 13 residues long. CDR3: CASTLRQNTEAFF. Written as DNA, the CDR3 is TGTGCCAGCACCCTGAGGCAGAACACTGAAGCTTTCTTT.

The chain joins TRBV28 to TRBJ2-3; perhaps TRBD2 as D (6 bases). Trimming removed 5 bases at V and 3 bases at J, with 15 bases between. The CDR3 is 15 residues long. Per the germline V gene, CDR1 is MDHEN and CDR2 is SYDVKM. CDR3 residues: CASSPPGRRTDTQYF. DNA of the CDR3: TGTGCCAGCAGTCCCCCCGGGAGAAGGACAGATACGCAGTATTTT.

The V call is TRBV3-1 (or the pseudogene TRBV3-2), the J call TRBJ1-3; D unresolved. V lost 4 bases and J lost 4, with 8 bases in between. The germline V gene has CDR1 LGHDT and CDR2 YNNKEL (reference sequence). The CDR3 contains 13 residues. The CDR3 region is CASSPDAGNTIYF. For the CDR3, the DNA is TGTGCCAGCAGCCCAGACGCGGGAAACACCATATATTTT.

CDR3 nucleotide sequence: TGCGCCAGCAAAGTGGGTTGGGGCTCTAGCACAGATACGCAGTATTTT. It translates to CASKVGWGSSTDTQYF. The genes are TRBV5-1 and TRBJ2-3, with D maybe TRBD1 (5 bases). Per the germline V gene, CDR1 is SGHRS and CDR2 is YFSETQ. The CDR3 is 16 residues long. V was pared by 6 bases and J by 0 bases, with 17 bases between.

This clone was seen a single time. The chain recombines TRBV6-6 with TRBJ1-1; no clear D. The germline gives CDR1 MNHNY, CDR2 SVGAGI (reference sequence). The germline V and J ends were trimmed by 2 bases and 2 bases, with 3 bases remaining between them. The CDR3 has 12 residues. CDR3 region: CASSYLNTEAFF. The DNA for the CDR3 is TGTGCCAGCAGTTACCTTAACACTGAAGCTTTCTTT.

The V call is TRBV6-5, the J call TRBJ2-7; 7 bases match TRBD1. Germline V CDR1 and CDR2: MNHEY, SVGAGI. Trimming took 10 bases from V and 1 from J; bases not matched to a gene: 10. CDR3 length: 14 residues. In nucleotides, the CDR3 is TGTGCCACGCGTCCGAACAGGGGTTCCTACGAGCAGTACTTC. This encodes CATRPNRGSYEQYF.

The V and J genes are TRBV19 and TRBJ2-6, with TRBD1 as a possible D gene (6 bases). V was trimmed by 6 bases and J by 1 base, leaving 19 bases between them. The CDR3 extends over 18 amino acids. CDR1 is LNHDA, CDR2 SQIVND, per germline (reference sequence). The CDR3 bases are TGTGCCAGTAGAGCCCCAGGGGTCCCGAAATCTGGGGCCAACGTCCTGACTTTC. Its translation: CASRAPGVPKSGANVLTF.

The CDR3 DNA reads TGTGCCAGTACCCTCCCCTCGACAGCGAGCTATGGCTACACCTTC. Translation: CASTLPSTASYGYTF. This chain uses TRBV19 with TRBJ1-2; D possibly corresponds to TRBD1 (5 bases). Looked up from germline, CDR1 is LNHDA and CDR2 is SQIVND (reference sequence). V lost 7 bases and J 4 bases, leaving 19 bases between the germline ends. The CDR3 has 15 amino acids.

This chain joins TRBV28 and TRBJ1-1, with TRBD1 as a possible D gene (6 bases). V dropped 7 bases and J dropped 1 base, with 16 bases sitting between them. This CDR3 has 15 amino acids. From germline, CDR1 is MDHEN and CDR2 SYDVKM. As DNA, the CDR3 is TGTGCCAGCAATACCGAGGGGACACAGAACACTGAAGCTTTCTTT. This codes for CASNTEGTQNTEAFF.

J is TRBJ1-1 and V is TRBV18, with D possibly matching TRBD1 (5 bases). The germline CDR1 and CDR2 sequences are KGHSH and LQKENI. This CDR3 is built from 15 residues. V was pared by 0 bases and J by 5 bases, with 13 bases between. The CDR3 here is CASSPPSQGRTEAFF. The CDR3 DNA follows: TGTGCCAGCTCACCACCATCCCAGGGAAGGACTGAAGCTTTCTTT.

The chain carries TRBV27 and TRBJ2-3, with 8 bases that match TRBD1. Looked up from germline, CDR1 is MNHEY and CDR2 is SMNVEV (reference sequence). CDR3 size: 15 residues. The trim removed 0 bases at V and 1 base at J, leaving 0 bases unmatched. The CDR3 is CASSLSGQGTDTQYF. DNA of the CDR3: TGTGCCAGCAGTTTATCGGGACAGGGCACAGATACGCAGTATTTT.

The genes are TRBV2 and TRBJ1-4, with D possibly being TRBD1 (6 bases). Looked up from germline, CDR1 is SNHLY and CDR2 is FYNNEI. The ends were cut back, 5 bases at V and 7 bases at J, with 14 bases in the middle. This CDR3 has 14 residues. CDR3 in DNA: TGTGCCAGCAGTAGAAGGGGGGGAGCTGAAAAACTGTTTTTT. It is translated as CASSRRGGAEKLFF.